The T cell receptor (beta chain) described here comes from a study of long-term antiretroviral therapy in people with HIV. Run at survey level, the immunoSEQ assay was version v3.0. Using immunoSEQ multiplex PCR, the repertoire was profiled, and TCRdb retains in-frame clones only, with some absent. The sample lists tens of thousands of clones; 85% to 95% were seen once. Each HIV participant was treated in the United States. The sample in question was unsorted PBMCs, obtained about 7.2 years after starting antiretroviral therapy. The TCR comes from a man aged 45-65 years with HIV.

The CDR3 DNA follows: TGTGCCAGCAGGACAGCTGGGAACTATGGCTACACCTTC. Protein product: CASRTAGNYGYTF. This chain joins TRBV27 and TRBJ1-2, with a weak D call TRBD1 (5 bases). This CDR3 is 13 amino acids long. Germline V gives CDR1 MNHEY, CDR2 SMNVEV (reference sequence). V shed 6 bases and J shed 2 bases, with 10 bases lying between them.